This TCR beta chain derives from a study of early T cells in non-severe SARS-CoV-2 infection (dated by TCRdb to the early 2020s). About the full investigation: Because TCR sequencing was done on bulk RNA from unsorted whole blood, the alpha and beta chains could not be paired.

This clonotype was counted between two and nine times. This receptor's antigen is unknown. No much larger clone is present one base from it, and per-base qualities are unavailable. The protocol used for the library was 5' RACE. TCRdb shows the sequencer as NextSeq 500. Unique molecular identifiers were attached to individual cDNA molecules in the TCR library protocol so that sequencing error and PCR bias could be corrected. Sequencing covered both TCR alpha and beta chains, and within each sample the abundances of alpha and beta sequences were tightly co-correlated. The paper's processing steps were these. Decombinator V4 was used to annotate the V gene, J gene and CDR3 of the TCR sequences. TCRs were defined as expanded if a significant change between any two time points was detected under a Poisson model with p below 0.0001. TCR abundances were normalised to the total number of TCRs sequenced in each sample and reported as counts per million. TRAV1-2 paired with TRAJ12, TRAJ20 or TRAJ33 defined MAIT TCRs, while TRAV10 paired with TRAJ18 defined iNKT TCRs. VDJdb, accessed 1 November 2021, was searched for CMV, EBV and SARS-CoV-2 annotated TCRs, with TCRs annotated for multiple antigens excluded. Using fastp at Q25 and MiXCR, TCRdb reprocessed the public reads and kept productive beta chains. For every CDR3 protein sequence, its rows merge into one entry that carries the most common genes and DNA. The V and J calls reflect TCRdb's pipeline rather than the authors' work. This sample lists about 42,000 distinct CDR3 sequences; about 7% were detected once. The ten top clones hold approximately 4.5% of the sample.

CDR1 SEHNR and CDR2 FQNEAQ are derived from the germline V gene (reference sequence). The CDR3 contains 12 residues, cysteine and phenylalanine counted. Only the CDR3 DNA stays, 36 bases, in frame from base 1. The trim is 7 bases for V and 7 bases for J, with a gap of 14 bases between the germline ends. A case-control design nested within a healthcare worker cohort in London, UK, was used, with weekly nasopharyngeal swab PCR tests and blood sampling performed. Healthcare workers were enrolled in the week of the UK lockdown, from 23 to 31 March 2020, and were followed every week for up to roughly 16 weeks. Study-wide findings and limitations: VDJdb matching was skewed toward anti-spike CD8 responses and likely underestimated virus-specific expansions, missing private and CD4 specificities.

Rearrangement joined TRBV7-9 to TRBJ2-7, with the identity of the D gene unclear. The sequenced sample consisted of whole blood. The sequence derives from an adult who was a healthcare worker with PCR-confirmed SARS-CoV-2 infection or an uninfected control (not recorded which). CDR3 reads: CASTTRSQEQYF. The base sequence is TGTGCCAGCACAACACGGAGCCAGGAGCAGTACTTC.